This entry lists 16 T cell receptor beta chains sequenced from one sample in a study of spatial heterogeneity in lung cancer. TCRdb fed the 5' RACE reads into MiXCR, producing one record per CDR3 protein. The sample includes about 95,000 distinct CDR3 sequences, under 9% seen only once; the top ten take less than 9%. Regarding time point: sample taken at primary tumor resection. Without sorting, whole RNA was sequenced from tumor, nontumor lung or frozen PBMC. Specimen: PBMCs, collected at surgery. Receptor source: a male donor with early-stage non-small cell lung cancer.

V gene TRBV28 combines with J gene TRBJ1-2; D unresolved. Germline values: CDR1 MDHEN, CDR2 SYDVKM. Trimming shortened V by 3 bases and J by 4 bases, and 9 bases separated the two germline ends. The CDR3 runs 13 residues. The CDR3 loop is CASSFRATYGYTF. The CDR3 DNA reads TGTGCCAGCAGTTTTAGAGCTACCTATGGCTACACCTTC.

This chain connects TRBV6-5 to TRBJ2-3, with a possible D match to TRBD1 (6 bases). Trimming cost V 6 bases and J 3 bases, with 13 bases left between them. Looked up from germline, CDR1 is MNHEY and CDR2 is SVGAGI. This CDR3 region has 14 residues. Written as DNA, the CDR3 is TGTGCCAGCAGAAAACAGGGTTGGACAGATACGCAGTATTTT. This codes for CASRKQGWTDTQYF.

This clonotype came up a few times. The CDR3 loop is CAIRPGLAGTDTQYF. CDR3 bases: TGTGCCATCAGACCGGGACTAGCGGGGACAGATACGCAGTATTTT. The genes are TRBV10-3 and TRBJ2-3; TRBD2 matches 13 bases. After removal of 6 bases from V and 3 bases from J, the junction contained 3 bases not matched to a gene. The germline V gene has CDR1 ENHRY and CDR2 SYGVKD. This CDR3 region has 15 residues.

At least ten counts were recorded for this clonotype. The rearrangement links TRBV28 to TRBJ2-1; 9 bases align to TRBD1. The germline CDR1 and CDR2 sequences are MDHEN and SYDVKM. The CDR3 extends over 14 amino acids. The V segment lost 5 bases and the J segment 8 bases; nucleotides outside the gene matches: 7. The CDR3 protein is CASSRDRVGDEQFF. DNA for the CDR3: TGTGCCAGCAGTCGGGACAGGGTGGGAGATGAGCAGTTCTTC.

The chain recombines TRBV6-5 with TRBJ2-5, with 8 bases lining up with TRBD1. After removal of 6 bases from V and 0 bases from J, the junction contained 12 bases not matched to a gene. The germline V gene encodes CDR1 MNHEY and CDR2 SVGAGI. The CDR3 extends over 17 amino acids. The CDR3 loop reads CASSKGQGPIYQETQYF. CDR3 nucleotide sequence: TGTGCCAGCAGCAAAGGACAGGGCCCTATCTACCAAGAGACCCAGTACTTC.

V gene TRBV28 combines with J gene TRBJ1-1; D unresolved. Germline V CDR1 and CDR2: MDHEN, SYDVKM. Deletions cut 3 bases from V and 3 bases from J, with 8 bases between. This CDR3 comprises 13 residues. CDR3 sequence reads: CASSFLAYTEAFF. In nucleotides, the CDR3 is TGTGCCAGCAGTTTTTTGGCCTACACTGAAGCTTTCTTT.

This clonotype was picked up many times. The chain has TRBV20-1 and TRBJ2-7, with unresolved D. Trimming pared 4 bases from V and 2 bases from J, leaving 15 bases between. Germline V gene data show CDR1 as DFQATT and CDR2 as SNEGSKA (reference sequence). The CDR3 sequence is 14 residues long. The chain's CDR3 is CSAKITARTYEQYF. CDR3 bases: TGCAGTGCTAAGATAACAGCCCGTACCTACGAGCAGTACTTC.

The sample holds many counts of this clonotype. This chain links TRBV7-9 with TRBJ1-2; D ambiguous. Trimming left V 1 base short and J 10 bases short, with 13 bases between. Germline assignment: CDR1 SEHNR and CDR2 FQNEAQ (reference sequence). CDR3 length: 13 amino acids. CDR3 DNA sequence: TGTGCCAGCAGCTTAGGTACCGAGTTGTACTACACCTTC. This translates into CASSLGTELYYTF.

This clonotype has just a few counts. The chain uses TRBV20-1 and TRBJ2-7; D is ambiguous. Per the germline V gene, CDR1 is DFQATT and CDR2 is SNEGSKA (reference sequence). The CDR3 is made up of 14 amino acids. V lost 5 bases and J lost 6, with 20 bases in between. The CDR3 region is CSALPGTIPIEQYF. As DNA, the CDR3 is TGCAGTGCTCTCCCAGGCACCATCCCCATCGAGCAGTACTTC.

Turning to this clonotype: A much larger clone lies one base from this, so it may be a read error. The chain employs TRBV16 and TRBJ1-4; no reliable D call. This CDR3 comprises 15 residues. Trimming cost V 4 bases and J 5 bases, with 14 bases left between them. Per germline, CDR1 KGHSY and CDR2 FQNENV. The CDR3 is CASSRSSPGNEKLFF. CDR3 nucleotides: TGTGCCAGCAGCCGATCGAGCCCGGGAAATGAAAAACTGTTTTTT.

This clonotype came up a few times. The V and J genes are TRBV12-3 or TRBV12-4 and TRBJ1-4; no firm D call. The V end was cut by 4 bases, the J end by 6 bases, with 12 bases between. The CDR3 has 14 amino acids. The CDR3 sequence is CASSSGPYDEKLFF. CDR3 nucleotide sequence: TGTGCCAGCAGTTCCGGTCCCTACGATGAAAAACTGTTTTTT.

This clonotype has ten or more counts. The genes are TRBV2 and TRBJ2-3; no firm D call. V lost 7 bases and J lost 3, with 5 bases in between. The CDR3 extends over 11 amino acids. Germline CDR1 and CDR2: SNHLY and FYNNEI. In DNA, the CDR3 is TGTGCCAGCAAACTGACAGATACGCAGTATTTT. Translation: CASKLTDTQYF.

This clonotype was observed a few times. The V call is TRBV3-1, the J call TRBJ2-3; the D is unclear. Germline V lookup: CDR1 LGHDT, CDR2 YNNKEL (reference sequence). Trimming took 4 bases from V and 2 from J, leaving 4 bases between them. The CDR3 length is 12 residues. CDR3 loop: CASSPHTDTQYF. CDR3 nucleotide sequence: TGTGCCAGCAGCCCCCACACAGATACGCAGTATTTT.

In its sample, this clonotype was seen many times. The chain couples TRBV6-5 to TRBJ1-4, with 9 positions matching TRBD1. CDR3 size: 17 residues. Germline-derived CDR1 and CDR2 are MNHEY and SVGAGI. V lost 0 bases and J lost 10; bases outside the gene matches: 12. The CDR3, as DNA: TGTGCCAGCAGTTACTCGAGGGGGCGGACAGGGGCGGCAAAACTGTTTTTT. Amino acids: CASSYSRGRTGAAKLFF.

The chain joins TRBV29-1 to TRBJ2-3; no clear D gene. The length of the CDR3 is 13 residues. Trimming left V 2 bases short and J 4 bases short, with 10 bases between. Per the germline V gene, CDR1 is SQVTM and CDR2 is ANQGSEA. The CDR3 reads CSVEPSAADTQYF. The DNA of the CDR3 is TGCAGCGTTGAACCCTCTGCGGCAGATACGCAGTATTTT.

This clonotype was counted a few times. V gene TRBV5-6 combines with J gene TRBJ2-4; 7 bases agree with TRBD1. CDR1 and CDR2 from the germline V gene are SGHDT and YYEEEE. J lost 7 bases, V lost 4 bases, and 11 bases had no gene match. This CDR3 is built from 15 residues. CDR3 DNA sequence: TGTGCCAGCAGCCCACAGGGGCAGAGGTCGAACATTCAGTACTTC. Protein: CASSPQGQRSNIQYF.